The 18 T cell receptor beta chains in this list originate from one sample, sequenced in a study of response to subunit inactivated influenza vaccine. TCRdb used MiXCR to reprocess the RT-PCR reads, holding one entry per CDR3 protein. The table shows fewer than 600,000 distinct CDR3 sequences, with 7.2% occurring only once. Sequencing was performed on PBMCs from blood, taken less than 25 months after vaccination. These receptors all come from a man aged 45 to 70 who received an inactivated influenza vaccine.

A few counts support this clonotype. This sequence joins TRBV12-3 or TRBV12-4 and TRBJ2-7, with a possible D match to TRBD2 (6 bases). The CDR3 loop spans 14 amino acids. V was trimmed by 6 bases and J by 10 bases, leaving 22 bases between them. CDR3 amino acids: CASSPPGRGKNQYF. CDR3 bases: TGTGCCAGCAGCCCCCCAGGGCGGGGAAAAAATCAGTACTTC.

This clonotype appeared many times. This CDR3 is CASSLEGGPDSYEQYF. CDR3 sequence (DNA): TGTGCCAGCAGCTTAGAGGGGGGTCCAGACTCCTACGAGCAGTACTTC. This rearrangement joins TRBV11-2 to TRBJ2-7, with D possibly matching TRBD2 (6 bases). Germline V gene sequence: CDR1 SGHAT, CDR2 FQNNGV. V was clipped by 0 bases and J by 0 bases, with 12 bases between them. This CDR3 is built from 16 residues. The full variable domain, rest sourced from reference TRBV11-2 and TRBJ2-7, is EAGVAQSPRYKIIEKRQSVAFWCNPISGHATLYWYQQILGQGPKLLIQFQNNGVVDDSQLPKDRFSAERLKGVDSTLKIQPAKLEDSAVYLCASSLEGGPDSYEQYFGPGTRLTVT.

This clonotype showed up many times. V gene TRBV20-1 combines with J gene TRBJ2-3; the D gene is possibly TRBD1 (5 bases). The germline CDR1 and CDR2 sequences are DFQATT and SNEGSKA (reference sequence). The CDR3 has 13 amino acids. V shed 0 bases and J shed 11 bases, with 15 bases lying between them. CDR3 sequence reads: CSARDQRGLEQYF. The DNA for the CDR3 is TGCAGTGCTAGAGATCAAAGGGGATTGGAGCAGTATTTT.

This clonotype was detected only a few times. The chain employs TRBV29-1 and TRBJ2-7; 7 bases fit TRBD1. The V and J ends lost 7 bases and 8 bases, in that order; junction bases with no gene match: 14. The CDR3 is made up of 13 amino acids. CDR1 is SQVTM, CDR2 ANQGSEA, per germline. CDR3 sequence reads: CSASPGTDRQQYF. Written as DNA, the CDR3 is TGCAGCGCCTCTCCGGGAACGGACAGGCAGCAGTACTTC.

The chain carries TRBV6-2 or TRBV6-3 and TRBJ1-4; 8 bases match TRBD1. Germline CDR1 reads MNHEY; CDR2 reads SVGEGT. V was clipped by 2 bases and J by 10 bases; unmatched bases: 9. This CDR3 is built from 15 residues. DNA for the CDR3: TGTGCCAGCAGTTACGCGGCGGGACAGGACGGAAAACTGTTTTTT. Its protein product is CASSYAAGQDGKLFF.

This clonotype appeared many times. The CDR3 protein is CASSLAPNGELFF. The CDR3 DNA is TGTGCCAGCAGCTTGGCTCCCAACGGGGAGCTGTTTTTT. This chain uses TRBV5-5 with TRBJ2-2, with D unresolved. V was cut by 0 bases and J by 7 bases, with 7 bases left in between. This CDR3 has 13 amino acids. Looked up from germline, CDR1 is SGHKS and CDR2 is YYEKEE (reference sequence).

This clonotype has a count of ten or more. The CDR3 here is CASSQWERDHEQYF. The CDR3 DNA follows: TGTGCCAGCAGCCAATGGGAGAGGGACCACGAGCAGTACTTC. This rearrangement joins TRBV3-1 to TRBJ2-7; D is tentatively TRBD1 or TRBD2 (5 bases each). Germline V gene lookup returns CDR1 LGHDT and CDR2 YNNKEL (reference sequence). V shed 2 bases and J shed 5 bases, with 13 bases lying between them. The CDR3 is 14 amino acids.

This chain links TRBV15 with TRBJ2-7; 8 bases match TRBD1. In germline, CDR1 is LNHNV, CDR2 YYDKDF (reference sequence). The CDR3 is 13 residues long. The V segment lost 1 base and the J segment 9 bases; nucleotides outside the gene matches: 5. The chain's CDR3 is CATSRAPGTGQYF. In nucleotides, the CDR3 is TGTGCCACCAGCAGAGCACCCGGGACAGGGCAGTACTTC.

This clonotype showed up just a few times. The V call is TRBV7-9, the J call TRBJ1-1; 8 bases are a match to TRBD1. The V segment lost 7 bases and the J segment 2 bases; nucleotides outside the gene matches: 6. This CDR3 region has 14 residues. CDR1 and CDR2 (germline): SEHNR, FQNEAQ (reference sequence). The CDR3 loop reads CASTPTGVNTEAFF. CDR3 bases: TGTGCCAGCACCCCGACAGGGGTAAACACTGAAGCTTTCTTT.

This chain uses TRBV11-2 with TRBJ2-5, with D possibly being TRBD1 (6 bases). Deletions cut 5 bases from V and 8 bases from J, with 12 bases between. The germline gives CDR1 SGHAT, CDR2 FQNNGV. There are 12 residues in the CDR3. The CDR3 DNA is TGTGCCAGCAGCGTGTCACAGGGTACCCAGTACTTC. Its translation is CASSVSQGTQYF.

This clonotype was picked up a small number of times. This CDR3 is CSARDRGTNEKLFF. CDR3 sequence (DNA): TGCAGTGCTAGAGATCGGGGTACGAATGAAAAACTGTTTTTT. V usage is TRBV20-1 and J usage is TRBJ1-4; D ambiguous. Germline lookup yields CDR1 DFQATT and CDR2 SNEGSKA (reference sequence). The CDR3 length is 14 residues. The V and J ends lost 0 bases and 5 bases respectively, with 10 bases between them.

This clonotype was seen at least ten times. The rearrangement uses TRBV7-8 and TRBJ2-7; TRBD1 agrees at 9 bases. The CDR3 spans 15 residues. Germline CDR1 and CDR2: SGHVS and FQNEAQ. Losses at the gene ends were 5 bases for V and 3 bases for J; bases not matched to a gene: 8. The CDR3 region has the DNA TGTGCCAGCAGCCCGCGGGGACAGGGCAACTACGAGCAGTACTTC. Translation gives CASSPRGQGNYEQYF.

About this clonotype: A much larger clone is a single base away; this may be a read error. The V gene is TRBV15, the J gene TRBJ1-1; no firm D call. With 3 bases removed from V and 5 bases from J, the gap between germline ends came to 13 bases. Per germline, CDR1 LNHNV and CDR2 YYDKDF (reference sequence). CDR3 size: 14 residues. The CDR3 sequence: CATSRPMVGTEAFF. As DNA, the CDR3 is TGTGCCACCAGCAGGCCGATGGTTGGTACTGAAGCTTTCTTT.

This clonotype was seen many times. The chain couples TRBV11-2 to TRBJ2-3, with 7 bases fitting TRBD2. J lost 6 bases, V lost 5 bases, and 8 bases had no gene match. This CDR3 has 14 amino acids. Germline CDR1 and CDR2: SGHAT and FQNNGV. CDR3 protein: CASSGSGGVDTQYF. CDR3 DNA: TGTGCCAGCAGCGGATCTGGGGGGGTCGATACGCAGTATTTT. The complete variable domain, with remaining parts taken from reference TRBV11-2 and TRBJ2-3, reads EAGVAQSPRYKIIEKRQSVAFWCNPISGHATLYWYQQILGQGPKLLIQFQNNGVVDDSQLPKDRFSAERLKGVDSTLKIQPAKLEDSAVYLCASSGSGGVDTQYFGPGTRLTVL.

J is TRBJ2-2 and V is TRBV7-2; 7 bases map to TRBD1. Germline assignment: CDR1 SGHTA and CDR2 FQGNSA. The CDR3 has 15 residues. With 5 bases clipped from V and 4 bases from J, the junction kept 7 bases outside the gene matches. For the CDR3, the DNA is TGTGCCAGCAGCCGCCGGGACAGCCGCACCGGGGAGCTGTTTTTT. This sequence encodes CASSRRDSRTGELFF.

The CDR3 here is CASSANRDYQPQHF. CDR3 nucleotide sequence: TGTGCCAGCAGTGCGAACAGGGATTATCAGCCCCAGCATTTT. The rearrangement joins TRBV2 to TRBJ1-5, with D possibly being TRBD1 (6 bases). Trimming pared 4 bases from V and 5 bases from J, leaving 12 bases between. Germline values: CDR1 SNHLY, CDR2 FYNNEI. The CDR3 is 14 amino acids.

This clonotype was found a few times. The chain employs TRBV7-8 and TRBJ2-7; D is unclear. Germline loops: CDR1 SGHVS, CDR2 FQNEAQ. This CDR3 is 17 amino acids long. The germline V and J ends were trimmed by 0 bases and 2 bases, with 17 bases remaining between them. The CDR3 here is CASSLALVGKETYEQYF. For the CDR3, the DNA is TGTGCCAGCAGCTTAGCGCTGGTGGGGAAAGAGACCTACGAGCAGTACTTC. Looking up the rest from reference TRBV7-8 and TRBJ2-7 gives the full variable domain: GAGVSQSPRYKVAKRGQDVALRCDPISGHVSLFWYQQALGQGPEFLTYFQNEAQLDKSGLPSDRFFAERPEGSVSTLKIQRTQQEDSAVYLCASSLALVGKETYEQYFGPGTRLTVT.

This clonotype was seen a handful of times. This chain connects TRBV4-3 to TRBJ2-6; no reliable D call. Looked up from germline, CDR1 is LGHNA and CDR2 is YSLEER. The CDR3 is 14 amino acids. The germline V and J ends were trimmed by 3 bases and 0 bases, with 3 bases remaining between them. The CDR3 here is CASSHSSGANVLTF. The CDR3 coding sequence is TGCGCCAGCAGCCACTCCTCTGGGGCCAACGTCCTGACTTTC.